The 26 T cell receptor beta chains below all came from one sample that was sequenced in a study of Graves' ophthalmopathy and Graves' hyperthyroidism (dated by TCRdb to between 2017 and 2018). Sequencing used an Illumina HiSeq 2000. For repertoire sequencing, the TCR beta CDR3 regions were amplified from RNA transcripts. The first round of RT-PCR was done with HTBI primers and the Qiagen OneStep RT-PCR kit, and was followed by a second round of multiplex PCR, then size selection and purification. In TCRdb, the public reads were trimmed at Q25 with fastp and aligned with MiXCR, with productive beta chains retained. CDR3 protein duplicates are merged, each entry listing the most common genes and DNA. This sample gives 560,000 or so distinct CDR3 sequences in total; under 40% of them show up just once. The top ten clonotypes cover about 4% of the sample. The sequenced sample was peripheral blood or thyroid tissue (not recorded which). These receptor sequences come from an adult man with Graves' hyperthyroidism.

This rearrangement joins TRBV15 to TRBJ1-2; 7 bases match TRBD1. Germline CDR1 LNHNV, CDR2 YYDKDF (reference sequence). The V gene end was trimmed by 0 bases and the J gene end by 5 bases; junction bases not matched to a gene: 12. This CDR3 comprises 17 residues. The CDR3 DNA sequence: TGTGCCACCAGCAGAGATCGCTCAGGGGGACAGCTTTATGGCTACACCTTC. Translated, it gives CATSRDRSGGQLYGYTF.

The chain combines TRBV2 with TRBJ1-1; 7 bases fit TRBD1. In germline, CDR1 is SNHLY, CDR2 FYNNEI. The CDR3 has 17 amino acids. The V and J ends lost 5 bases and 1 base, in that order; junction bases with no gene match: 13. The CDR3 sequence is CASSWGRGWRGNTEAFF. The CDR3 DNA follows: TGTGCCAGCAGTTGGGGCAGGGGGTGGCGAGGGAACACTGAAGCTTTCTTT.

The sample holds a few counts of this clonotype. The rearrangement joins TRBV6-5 to TRBJ1-2, with 9 bases matching TRBD1. After removal of 6 bases from V and 8 bases from J, the junction contained 7 bases not matched to a gene. The CDR3 has 13 residues. Germline CDR1 and CDR2: MNHEY and SVGAGI. The CDR3 coding sequence is TGTGCCAGCAGACAGGGGGCGACCGAGGGCTACACCTTC. Its protein is CASRQGATEGYTF.

The sample holds many counts of this clonotype. The chain uses TRBV6-5 and TRBJ2-7, with D perhaps being TRBD1 or TRBD2 (5 bases each). This CDR3 is 15 amino acids long. Trimming took 1 base from V and 4 from J, leaving 14 bases between them. In germline, CDR1 is MNHEY, CDR2 SVGAGI. CDR3 in amino acids: CASSYYEGKSYEQYF. CDR3 sequence (DNA): TGTGCCAGCAGTTACTATGAGGGGAAATCTTACGAGCAGTACTTC.

The chain links TRBV5-1 to TRBJ2-7; a weak D match, TRBD1 (6 bases). The V end was cut by 4 bases, the J end by 4 bases, with 12 bases between. CDR3 length equals 13 residues. CDR1 SGHRS and CDR2 YFSETQ come from the germline V gene. DNA for the CDR3: TGCGCCAGCAGCCCCGAAGGGGGTTACGAGCAGTACTTC. Translated: CASSPEGGYEQYF. Full variable domain (remainder filled in from reference TRBV5-1 and TRBJ2-7): KAGVTQTPRYLIKTRGQQVTLSCSPISGHRSVSWYQQTPGQGLQFLFEYFSETQRNKGNFPGRFSGRQFSNSRSEMNVSTLELGDSALYLCASSPEGGYEQYFGPGTRLTVT.

At least ten counts were recorded for this clonotype. The gene calls are TRBV7-9 and TRBJ2-7, with TRBD2 matching over 13 bases. V was pared by 5 bases and J by 1 base, with 11 bases of the junction left unmatched. Germline lookup yields CDR1 SEHNR and CDR2 FQNEAQ (reference sequence). This CDR3 comprises 18 residues. The CDR3 loop is CASSPGRTSGSPSYEQYF. The CDR3 DNA reads as TGTGCCAGCAGCCCCGGGCGGACTAGCGGGAGTCCGTCCTACGAGCAGTACTTC.

This sequence joins TRBV2 and TRBJ2-7; D remains unclear. Germline CDR1 reads SNHLY; CDR2 reads FYNNEI. V lost 10 bases and J 0 bases, leaving 19 bases between the germline ends. This CDR3 has 15 residues. CDR3 sequence reads: CATRTGQTHSYEQYF. For the CDR3, the DNA is TGTGCCACCCGGACCGGGCAAACCCACTCCTACGAGCAGTACTTC.

A remark on this clonotype: The CDR3 does not end in the conserved phenylalanine or tryptophan, so this is likely a read error. The chain links TRBV20-1 to TRBJ2-7; D remains ambiguous. Trimming pared 0 bases from V and 3 bases from J, leaving 6 bases between. The germline gives CDR1 DFQATT, CDR2 SNEGSKA (reference sequence). The CDR3 loop spans 12 amino acids. The CDR3: CSARDTVYEQYL. The CDR3, as DNA: TGCAGTGCTAGAGATACGGTCTACGAGCAGTACCTC.

This clonotype was seen only a few times. V and J are TRBV7-9 and TRBJ2-3, with a tentative D call TRBD2 (6 bases). The V gene lost 0 bases and the J gene lost 2 bases, with 12 bases spanning the gap. CDR1 is SEHNR and CDR2 is FQNEAQ in the germline V gene (reference sequence). The CDR3 consists of 16 residues. The DNA of the CDR3 is TGTGCCAGCAGCTTAGCTGCGGGGCGGATCACAGATACGCAGTATTTT. Protein product: CASSLAAGRITDTQYF.

This clonotype was recorded once. The rearrangement joins TRBV5-1 to TRBJ2-7; 8 nucleotides align to TRBD2. The germline gives CDR1 SGHRS, CDR2 YFSETQ. Trimming at V came to 4 bases and at J to 0 bases, leaving 9 bases not matched to a gene. This CDR3 spans 16 amino acids. CDR3: CASSPLWREDSYEQYF. The CDR3, as DNA: TGCGCCAGCAGCCCTCTCTGGCGGGAGGACTCCTACGAGCAGTACTTC.

This rearrangement joins TRBV11-3 to TRBJ2-7, with a tentative D call TRBD2 (6 bases). The CDR3 is made up of 15 amino acids. V was cut by 1 base and J by 5 bases, with 15 bases left in between. The V gene's germline CDR1 is SGHNT and CDR2 YENEEA. The CDR3 sequence is CASSLGGTPGDEQYF. For the CDR3, the DNA is TGTGCCAGCAGCTTAGGAGGCACCCCGGGGGACGAGCAGTACTTC.

This clonotype was picked up many times. V is TRBV19 and J is TRBJ1-1; D ambiguous. CDR1 is LNHDA and CDR2 is SQIVND in the germline V gene (reference sequence). V shed 2 bases and J shed 0 bases, with 10 bases lying between them. The CDR3 extends over 15 amino acids. The CDR3 DNA reads as TGTGCCAGTAGTATAATGCACACCATGAACACTGAAGCTTTCTTT. As protein: CASSIMHTMNTEAFF. The complete variable domain, with remaining parts taken from reference TRBV19 and TRBJ1-1, reads DGGITQSPKYLFRKEGQNVTLSCEQNLNHDAMYWYRQDPGQGLRLIYYSQIVNDFQKGDIAEGYSVSREKKESFPLTVTSAQKNPTAFYLCASSIMHTMNTEAFFGQGTRLTVV.

Ten or more counts support this clonotype. CDR3 residues: CASSYSVQETQYF. In DNA form, the CDR3 reads TGTGCCAGCAGTTACTCGGTCCAAGAGACCCAGTACTTC. The chain has TRBV6-5 and TRBJ2-5; D is unclear. The germline V and J ends were trimmed by 0 bases and 1 base, with 3 bases remaining between them. Germline loops: CDR1 MNHEY, CDR2 SVGAGI. The CDR3 contains 13 residues.

This clonotype has at least ten counts. The chain joins TRBV6-5 to TRBJ2-2; TRBD2 matches 8 bases. The CDR3 spans 17 residues. Looked up from germline, CDR1 is MNHEY and CDR2 is SVGAGI. Germline trimming cut 6 bases from V and 0 bases from J; bases unmatched to any gene: 9. This CDR3 is CASSRDSGVANTGELFF. CDR3 in DNA: TGTGCCAGCAGCCGAGATAGCGGGGTCGCGAACACCGGGGAGCTGTTTTTT.

This clonotype turned up a few times. The rearrangement joins TRBV7-8 to TRBJ2-7; TRBD1 is a possible D gene (6 bases). Trimming stripped 5 bases from V and 2 bases from J, with 16 bases between. This CDR3 is 15 amino acids long. Germline V gives CDR1 SGHVS, CDR2 FQNEAQ. The CDR3 loop is CASSVYLGGPYEQYF. The CDR3 DNA reads TGTGCCAGCAGCGTATACCTAGGGGGACCCTACGAGCAGTACTTC.

This chain connects TRBV7-8 to TRBJ2-2, with 13 bases matching TRBD2. The germline V gene encodes CDR1 SGHVS and CDR2 FQNEAQ. Germline trimming cut 5 bases from V and 11 bases from J; bases unmatched to any gene: 14. This CDR3 is built from 17 residues. CDR3 bases: TGTGCCAGCAGCCGACGGCGGACTAGCGGGAGATACCGCGAGCTGTTTTTT. Its translation is CASSRRRTSGRYRELFF. Full variable domain (outside the CDR3, taken from reference TRBV7-8 and TRBJ2-2): GAGVSQSPRYKVAKRGQDVALRCDPISGHVSLFWYQQALGQGPEFLTYFQNEAQLDKSGLPSDRFFAERPEGSVSTLKIQRTQQEDSAVYLCASSRRRTSGRYRELFFGEGSRLTVL.

The chain links TRBV25-1 to TRBJ2-4; 8 bases agree with TRBD1. Germline loops: CDR1 MGHDK, CDR2 SYGVNS. The CDR3 length is 15 residues. J lost 6 bases, V lost 6 bases, and 10 bases had no gene match. CDR3 sequence reads: CASSLTGVRGNIQYF. The CDR3 region has the DNA TGTGCCAGCAGCCTGACAGGGGTTCGTGGAAACATTCAGTACTTC.

This clonotype was detected ten times or more. This chain connects TRBV4-2 to TRBJ2-7, with D hard to call. The germline V and J ends were trimmed by 1 base and 2 bases, with 15 bases remaining between them. From germline, CDR1 is LGHNA and CDR2 YNFKEQ. The CDR3 runs to 16 residues. CDR3 loop: CASSQAVGSRAYEQYF. CDR3 nucleotide sequence: TGTGCCAGCAGCCAAGCGGTTGGCAGTCGGGCCTACGAGCAGTACTTC.

Remarks on this clonotype: The junction departs from the called germline gene at one end, perhaps through a read error. V is TRBV10-2 and J is TRBJ1-5, with 9 bases fitting TRBD1. The CDR3 runs 14 residues. Germline CDR1 and CDR2: WSHSY and SAAADI. CDR3 coding DNA: TGTGCCAGCAGCTGGGACAGGGATAATCAGCCCCAGCATTTT. This gives the protein CASSWDRDNQPQHF.

V is TRBV5-5 and J is TRBJ2-2; D is ambiguous. The germline V gene encodes CDR1 SGHKS and CDR2 YYEKEE (reference sequence). This CDR3 is 12 amino acids long. Between the trimmed V and J ends, which lost 3 bases and 6 bases, there was a span of 6 bases. The CDR3 DNA reads as TGTGCCAGCAGCTCCCAGGCCGGGGAGCTGTTTTTT. Encoded protein: CASSSQAGELFF.

The table lists this clonotype with a few counts. V gene TRBV5-1 combines with J gene TRBJ1-1, with D maybe TRBD1 (5 bases). V was clipped by 0 bases and J by 1 base, with 7 bases between them. Germline lookup yields CDR1 SGHRS and CDR2 YFSETQ. The CDR3 is 14 residues long. The CDR3 DNA follows: TGCGCCAGCAGCTTGGGGACAACGAACACTGAAGCTTTCTTT. It translates to CASSLGTTNTEAFF.

The CDR3 protein is CASSFPGQNQPQHF. CDR3 nucleotide sequence: TGTGCCAGCAGCTTCCCGGGACAAAATCAGCCCCAGCATTTT. This chain uses TRBV5-4 with TRBJ1-5; possible D gene TRBD1, 6 bases. The V and J ends lost 2 bases and 4 bases respectively, with 10 bases between them. CDR1 is SGHNT and CDR2 is YYREEE in the germline V gene (reference sequence). This CDR3 comprises 14 residues.

The table lists this clonotype with many counts. The chain has TRBV6-5 and TRBJ1-2, with 9 bases aligning to TRBD1. CDR1 MNHEY and CDR2 SVGAGI come from the germline V gene. J gave up 5 bases and V 5 bases, and 9 bases lay outside the gene matches. The CDR3 loop spans 15 amino acids. The CDR3 nucleotides read TGTGCCAGCAGTGAACAAGGACAGGGGCGGTATGGCTACACCTTC. It translates to CASSEQGQGRYGYTF.

The chain has TRBV20-1 and TRBJ1-4; D is possibly TRBD1 (5 bases). Looked up from germline, CDR1 is DFQATT and CDR2 is SNEGSKA (reference sequence). This CDR3 is built from 14 residues. The ends were cut back, 5 bases at V and 0 bases at J, with 10 bases in the middle. The CDR3 reads CSAPGTTTNEKLFF. In nucleotides, the CDR3 is TGCAGTGCTCCCGGGACTACAACTAATGAAAAACTGTTTTTT.

This clonotype has ten or more counts. One junction end disagrees with the germline gene, perhaps due to a read error. This chain connects TRBV6-4 to TRBJ2-7; D call uncertain. This CDR3 comprises 11 residues. Looked up from germline, CDR1 is MRHNA and CDR2 is SNTAGT. Here the CDR3 reads CASSDGIIWDF. CDR3 nucleotide sequence: TGTGCCAGCAGTGACGGAATCATATGGGACTTC.

The chain carries TRBV9 and TRBJ2-2; 12 bases agree with TRBD2. The CDR3 totals 18 residues. Trimming at V came to 3 bases and at J to 2 bases, leaving 8 bases not matched to a gene. CDR1 and CDR2 (germline): SGDLS, YYNGEE. The CDR3 nucleotides read TGTGCCAGCAGCGGCCAACTAGCGGGAGGCCTAAACACCGGGGAGCTGTTTTTT. As protein: CASSGQLAGGLNTGELFF.